This T cell receptor beta chain was sequenced during a study of cytomegalovirus exposure and HLA in healthy donors. Findings and limits, study-wide: Per published reports, the classifier diagnosed cytomegalovirus status with high specificity and sensitivity. Being productive about 87% or about 30% of the time was typical of most TCR beta V segments in an earlier analysis.

Those who donated were healthy bone marrow donors. Concerning this clone itself: Its antigen is unidentified.

Germline CDR1 reads MNHEY; CDR2 reads SVGAGI. The CDR3 is made up of 13 amino acids. Trimming removed 7 bases from V and 4 bases from J, with 13 bases in between. 13 Jbeta primers and 60 Vbeta primers were used for the PCR. Assay: immunoSEQ multiplex PCR; the TCRdb copy retains only in-frame clones and omits some. The top ten hold roughly 6% of the sample, which has 100,000 to 120,000 clones, 70% to 85% seen once. The specimen was PBMCs. This chain links TRBV6-5 with TRBJ2-5; D is possibly TRBD1 (5 bases). This clonotype was obtained from a man aged 25 to 40 in good health and CMV-seropositive. The CDR3 sequence: CASKGQGAETQYF. CDR3 DNA: TGTGCCAGCAAAGGGCAGGGTGCAGAGACCCAGTACTTC.